Presented here are 21 T cell receptor beta chains from one specimen sequenced in a study. Via MiXCR, TCRdb re-called the 5' RACE reads, giving one row per CDR3 protein. The table includes tens of thousands of distinct CDR3 sequences, approximately 22% detected once. Sequences were obtained from memory CD4+ T cells sorted from a lymph node. Subset: memory CD4+ T cells, CD4+CD45RO+CD25-. These receptor sequences come from a female donor with breast cancer.

V and J are TRBV5-1 and TRBJ1-4; 9 bases fit TRBD1. V lost 5 bases, J lost 7 bases, and 6 bases stayed unmatched. The germline CDR1 and CDR2 sequences are SGHRS and YFSETQ. This CDR3 is 14 amino acids long. CDR3 in amino acids: CASSSTGGREKLFF. The CDR3 DNA follows: TGCGCCAGCAGTTCTACAGGGGGCCGTGAAAAACTGTTTTTT.

The J gene is TRBJ1-4, the V gene TRBV6-5; D is ambiguous. Germline-derived CDR1 and CDR2 are MNHEY and SVGAGI. V was shortened by 7 bases and J by 5 bases, with 11 bases between the two germline ends. This CDR3 contains 13 residues. This CDR3 is CASTTRQNEKLFF. The CDR3 nucleotides are TGTGCCAGCACCACGCGGCAGAATGAAAAACTGTTTTTT.

The chain combines TRBV5-1 with TRBJ2-6, with D perhaps TRBD1 (5 bases). CDR1 is SGHRS, CDR2 YFSETQ, per germline. This CDR3 region has 17 residues. The V end was cut by 3 bases, the J end by 1 base, with 14 bases between. The CDR3, as DNA: TGCGCCAGCAGCTCTCTAACTCAGGGTTCTGGGGCCAACGTCCTGACTTTC. Residues: CASSSLTQGSGANVLTF.

The chain couples TRBV20-1 to TRBJ2-1; perhaps TRBD2 as D (5 bases). The CDR3 loop spans 14 amino acids. V lost 4 bases and J 1 base, leaving 11 bases between the germline ends. Germline-derived CDR1 and CDR2 are DFQATT and SNEGSKA (reference sequence). The CDR3 sequence is CSATLGPSYNEQFF. The CDR3 DNA follows: TGCAGTGCTACACTAGGCCCTTCCTACAATGAGCAGTTCTTC.

This clonotype was seen just once. The rearrangement uses TRBV4-1 and TRBJ2-2; D gene uncertain. The CDR3 has 13 residues. In germline, CDR1 is MGHRA, CDR2 YSYEKL. The V end was cut by 5 bases, the J end by 5 bases, with 9 bases between. Here the CDR3 DNA reads TGCGCCAGCAGCTCACGGGTAACCGGGGAGCTGTTTTTT. The encoded protein is CASSSRVTGELFF.

This clonotype turned up a few times. This chain joins TRBV7-3 and TRBJ2-1, with 9 bases identical to TRBD2. Germline V CDR1 and CDR2: SGHTA, FQGTGA. The CDR3 contains 16 residues. V lost 5 bases, J lost 4 bases, and 9 bases stayed unmatched. CDR3 in amino acids: CASSPPASGIYNEQFF. The CDR3 DNA reads as TGTGCCAGCAGCCCCCCGGCTAGCGGGATTTACAATGAGCAGTTCTTC. The variable domain in full, with the rest retrieved from reference TRBV7-3 and TRBJ2-1, is GAGVSQTPSNKVTEKGKYVELRCDPISGHTALYWYRQSLGQGPEFLIYFQGTGAADDSGLPNDRFFAVRPEGSVSTLKIQRTERGDSAVYLCASSPPASGIYNEQFFGPGTRLTVL.

This clonotype has a handful of counts. The chain has TRBV7-2 and TRBJ1-1, with 7 nucleotides matching TRBD1. With 5 bases clipped from V and 4 bases from J, the junction kept 4 bases outside the gene matches. Germline assignment: CDR1 SGHTA and CDR2 FQGNSA. The length of the CDR3 is 13 residues. CDR3 bases: TGTGCCAGCAGCCCGACAGGGCGCACTGAAGCTTTCTTT. Its protein is CASSPTGRTEAFF.

This clonotype showed up many times. J is TRBJ2-5 and V is TRBV6-5; perhaps TRBD1 as D (5 bases). V was pared by 5 bases and J by 2 bases, with 12 bases between. The CDR3 is 14 residues long. CDR1 and CDR2 (germline): MNHEY, SVGAGI. Written as DNA, the CDR3 is TGTGCCAGCAGTCGACAGAATACGCAAGAGACCCAGTACTTC. Translating gives CASSRQNTQETQYF.

A remark on this clonotype: Just one base apart from a much larger clone, this may be a read error. The CDR3 here is CASSFSSGSHEQVF. The CDR3 coding sequence is TGTGCCAGCAGTTTCTCTAGCGGGAGCCATGAGCAGGTCTTC. This chain connects TRBV12-3 or TRBV12-4 to TRBJ2-1; 10 positions agree with TRBD2. The CDR3 runs 14 residues.

The chain combines TRBV6-6 with TRBJ2-7; the D gene is possibly TRBD2 (7 bases). This CDR3 is 13 amino acids long. Trimming took off 9 bases at V and 3 bases at J, with 15 bases between the two ends. CDR1 is MNHNY and CDR2 is SVGAGI in the germline V gene (reference sequence). CDR3 coding DNA: TGTGCCAGTATACAGGGCGGGGGCTACGAGCAGTACTTC. Its translation: CASIQGGGYEQYF.

This clonotype was counted at least ten times. The chain combines TRBV29-1 with TRBJ2-1; D remains ambiguous. Trimming cost V 3 bases and J 5 bases, with 5 bases left between them. The germline V gene encodes CDR1 SQVTM and CDR2 ANQGSEA. The CDR3 sequence is 11 residues long. The CDR3 nucleotides read TGCAGCGTTGACAGAGACAATGAGCAGTTCTTC. It encodes CSVDRDNEQFF.

The CDR3 DNA sequence: TGCGCCAGCAGCGTTACAGGTCTAAAAACCTACGAGCAGTACTTC. Amino acid sequence: CASSVTGLKTYEQYF. V usage is TRBV5-1 and J usage is TRBJ2-7; possibly TRBD1 for D (5 bases). The CDR3 spans 15 residues. CDR1 is SGHRS, CDR2 YFSETQ, per germline. Trimming removed 4 bases from V and 2 bases from J, with 16 bases in between. The entire variable domain, with the rest obtained from reference TRBV5-1 and TRBJ2-7, is as follows: KAGVTQTPRYLIKTRGQQVTLSCSPISGHRSVSWYQQTPGQGLQFLFEYFSETQRNKGNFPGRFSGRQFSNSRSEMNVSTLELGDSALYLCASSVTGLKTYEQYFGPGTRLTVT.

This clonotype has just a few counts. The chain is built from TRBV4-3 and TRBJ2-1; no definite D call. CDR1 LGHNA and CDR2 YSLEER come from the germline V gene. The CDR3 is 14 residues long. Trimming left V 0 bases short and J 9 bases short, with 12 bases between. In DNA form, the CDR3 reads TGCGCCAGCAGCCAAGAACGGCTCGTGTTTGAGCAGTTCTTC. The encoded protein is CASSQERLVFEQFF.

A few counts support this clonotype. This chain uses TRBV28 with TRBJ2-1; maybe TRBD1 (6 bases). Per the germline V gene, CDR1 is MDHEN and CDR2 is SYDVKM. The CDR3 loop spans 14 amino acids. V was cut by 5 bases and J by 6 bases, with 14 bases left in between. This chain's CDR3 is CASSPGDAVNEQFF. The CDR3 coding sequence is TGTGCCAGCAGTCCAGGGGACGCGGTCAATGAGCAGTTCTTC.

The chain is built from TRBV24-1 and TRBJ2-7; unclear D gene. The germline V and J ends were trimmed by 5 bases and 5 bases, with 9 bases remaining between them. The CDR3 has 12 residues. Germline lookup yields CDR1 KGHDR and CDR2 SFDVKD. CDR3 loop: CATSGSGNEQYF. CDR3 DNA: TGTGCCACCAGTGGTTCTGGGAACGAGCAGTACTTC.

This clonotype was observed a few times. The V call is TRBV7-3, the J call TRBJ2-3; 12 bases align to TRBD2. V was pared by 5 bases and J by 7 bases, with 7 bases of the junction left unmatched. The CDR3 extends over 15 amino acids. Germline V gene data show CDR1 as SGHTA and CDR2 as FQGTGA. CDR3 protein: CASSKLAGGLHTQYF. Here the CDR3 DNA reads TGTGCCAGCAGCAAACTAGCGGGAGGCCTCCATACGCAGTATTTT. Full variable domain (remainder filled in from reference TRBV7-3 and TRBJ2-3): GAGVSQTPSNKVTEKGKYVELRCDPISGHTALYWYRQSLGQGPEFLIYFQGTGAADDSGLPNDRFFAVRPEGSVSTLKIQRTERGDSAVYLCASSKLAGGLHTQYFGPGTRLTVL.

V is TRBV9 and J is TRBJ2-1; 9 nucleotides line up with TRBD2. The CDR3 covers 17 residues. After removal of 3 bases from V and 4 bases from J, the junction contained 11 bases not matched to a gene. In germline, CDR1 is SGDLS, CDR2 YYNGEE. The CDR3 DNA reads as TGTGCCAGCAGCGATTCGGTGTCGGCGGGGGGGTACAATGAGCAGTTCTTC. This sequence encodes CASSDSVSAGGYNEQFF.

This clonotype was detected a few times. The genes are TRBV5-1 and TRBJ2-5; unclear D gene. Germline lookup yields CDR1 SGHRS and CDR2 YFSETQ. Trimming cost V 4 bases and J 5 bases, with 18 bases left between them. The CDR3 has 15 amino acids. The CDR3 here is CASSPSDPSGETQYF. The DNA of the CDR3 is TGCGCCAGCAGCCCATCGGACCCCTCCGGGGAGACCCAGTACTTC. The whole variable domain, remainder taken from reference TRBV5-1 and TRBJ2-5, is KAGVTQTPRYLIKTRGQQVTLSCSPISGHRSVSWYQQTPGQGLQFLFEYFSETQRNKGNFPGRFSGRQFSNSRSEMNVSTLELGDSALYLCASSPSDPSGETQYFGPGTRLLVL.

In its sample, this clonotype was seen once. The CDR3 does not close with the conserved phenylalanine or tryptophan, likely indicating a read error. V is TRBV6-5 and J is TRBJ1-1, with 9 bases aligning to TRBD1. In germline, CDR1 is MNHEY, CDR2 SVGAGI. V dropped 5 bases and J dropped 4; count of bases not matched to a gene: 11. The CDR3 totals 16 residues. The CDR3 nucleotides are TGTGCCAGCAGTAAGGGACAGGGAATGATCGGCACTGAAGCTTTCTGT. Protein: CASSKGQGMIGTEAFC.

This chain connects TRBV7-9 to TRBJ2-5; D is unresolved. Germline V gene data show CDR1 as SEHNR and CDR2 as FQNEAQ (reference sequence). V was pared by 4 bases and J by 0 bases, with 0 bases between. The CDR3 covers 11 residues. The CDR3 reads CASSYQETQYF. The CDR3 DNA sequence: TGTGCCAGCAGCTACCAAGAGACCCAGTACTTC.

This clonotype was counted ten times or more. V usage is TRBV7-8 and J usage is TRBJ1-3; D perhaps matches TRBD1 (6 bases). CDR3 length: 14 amino acids. V was trimmed by 5 bases and J by 4 bases, leaving 12 bases between them. In germline, CDR1 is SGHVS, CDR2 FQNEAQ. DNA for the CDR3: TGTGCCAGCAGCCGAAGGGGGTACGGAAACACCATATATTTT. Residues: CASSRRGYGNTIYF.